The rows below give T cell receptor beta chains drawn from one sample of a study of CD8 T cells in Susac syndrome. TCRdb ran MiXCR on the immunoSEQ multiplex PCR reads and lists one entry per CDR3 protein. The profile shows approximately 260,000 distinct CDR3 sequences, 95% to 97% of them singletons. The sample taken for sequencing was CD4+ T cells from PBMCs. These receptors all stem from a human donor with Susac syndrome. The CDR3 runs from the conserved cysteine through the conserved F or W. A D gene is named only where the DNA matches it firmly. Clone size is given for some rows only: seen once, a few or many times, or a class if the clone is expanded.

abundance: NA
d_gene: TRBD2
j_gene: TRBJ2-7
v_gene: TRBV27
CDR3nt: TGTGCCACCGGACTAGCGGGAGGCGAGCAGTACTTC
CDR3aa: CATGLAGGEQYF

abundance: NA
d_gene: NA
j_gene: TRBJ1-1
v_gene: TRBV5-4
CDR3nt: TGTGCCAGCAGCTCGCGAGTGAACACTGAAGCTTTCTTT
CDR3aa: CASSSRVNTEAFF

abundance: NA
d_gene: NA
j_gene: TRBJ2-2
v_gene: TRBV9
CDR3nt: TGTGCCAGCAGATTCGAGAGCCGGAACACCGGGGAGCTGTTTTTT
CDR3aa: CASRFESRNTGELFF

abundance: NA
d_gene: NA
j_gene: TRBJ2-1
v_gene: TRBV5-8
CDR3nt: TGTGCCAGCAGCTTTGAAATGAGAAGCTCCTACAATGAGCAGTTCTTC
CDR3aa: CASSFEMRSSYNEQFF

abundance: once
d_gene: NA
j_gene: TRBJ1-4
v_gene: TRBV30
CDR3nt: TGTGCCTGGAGTCCCCTGGGGCAGAGTAATGAAAAACTGTTTTTT
CDR3aa: CAWSPLGQSNEKLFF

abundance: NA
d_gene: TRBD2
j_gene: TRBJ2-7
v_gene: TRBV20-1
CDR3nt: TGCAGTGCTACCGGACTAGCGGGGGGCGAGCAGTACTTC
CDR3aa: CSATGLAGGEQYF

abundance: NA
d_gene: NA
j_gene: TRBJ2-5
v_gene: TRBV3-1
CDR3nt: TGTGCCAGCAGCCAAGTACCCAGTCCTGGGGAGACCCAGTACTTC
CDR3aa: CASSQVPSPGETQYF

abundance: NA
d_gene: NA
j_gene: TRBJ1-5
v_gene: TRBV15
CDR3nt: TGTGCCACCAGCAGAGATTCCGGGGCTCATCAGCCCCAGCATTTT
CDR3aa: CATSRDSGAHQPQHF

abundance: NA
d_gene: NA
j_gene: TRBJ2-1
v_gene: TRBV9
CDR3nt: TGTGCCAGCAGCGTAGAGGTCAACGAGCAGTTCTTC
CDR3aa: CASSVEVNEQFF

abundance: NA
d_gene: TRBD2
j_gene: TRBJ2-4
v_gene: TRBV2
CDR3nt: TGTGCCAGCAGTGAAGGCGGGAGCATTCAGTACTTC
CDR3aa: CASSEGGSIQYF

abundance: NA
d_gene: TRBD2
j_gene: TRBJ2-7
v_gene: TRBV20-1
CDR3nt: TGCAGTGCTACCTCCAGCGGGAGAGGATACGAGCAGTACTTC
CDR3aa: CSATSSGRGYEQYF

abundance: NA
d_gene: TRBD1
j_gene: TRBJ1-2
v_gene: TRBV28
CDR3nt: TGTGCCAGCAATAAAGGGACAGGGTATAGCTATGGCTACACCTTC
CDR3aa: CASNKGTGYSYGYTF

abundance: NA
d_gene: TRBD1
j_gene: TRBJ2-3
v_gene: TRBV28
CDR3nt: TGTGCCAGCAGCCAGGGGGACAGGGGAGGCGCAGATACGCAGTATTTT
CDR3aa: CASSQGDRGGADTQYF

abundance: NA
d_gene: TRBD2
j_gene: TRBJ2-3
v_gene: TRBV4-1
CDR3nt: TGCGCCAGCAGCGCGGTGTTGGCATTCGAGACTAGCGGAGGAAGCACAGATACGCAGTATTTT
CDR3aa: CASSAVLAFETSGGSTDTQYF

abundance: NA
d_gene: NA
j_gene: TRBJ2-7
v_gene: TRBV2
CDR3nt: TGTGCCACAAGACAATCTACCTACGAGCAGTACTTC
CDR3aa: CATRQSTYEQYF

abundance: NA
d_gene: TRBD2
j_gene: TRBJ2-7
v_gene: TRBV6-6
CDR3nt: TGTGCCAGCAGTTACGTTGCGGGGGCCTACGAGCAGTACTTC
CDR3aa: CASSYVAGAYEQYF

abundance: NA
d_gene: NA
j_gene: TRBJ2-4
v_gene: TRBV21-1
CDR3nt: TGTGCCAGCAGCAAAAATGATGGCAGTAAAAACATTCAGTACTTC
CDR3aa: CASSKNDGSKNIQYF

abundance: NA
d_gene: TRBD2
j_gene: TRBJ2-3
v_gene: TRBV29-1
CDR3nt: TGCAGCGTTGATCACTCGACTAGCGCAGATACGCAGTATTTT
CDR3aa: CSVDHSTSADTQYF

abundance: once
d_gene: TRBD1
j_gene: TRBJ1-5
v_gene: TRBV5-1
CDR3nt: TGCGCCAGCAGCCCACTGGGACAGAGAGATCAGCCCCAGCATTTT
CDR3aa: CASSPLGQRDQPQHF

abundance: NA
d_gene: TRBD1
j_gene: TRBJ2-7
v_gene: TRBV15
CDR3nt: TGTGCCACCAGCAGAACAGACAGGGCCTACGAGCAGTACTTC
CDR3aa: CATSRTDRAYEQYF

abundance: NA
d_gene: TRBD1
j_gene: TRBJ1-4
v_gene: TRBV30
CDR3nt: TGTGCCTGGAGTGGGCAGGGGGAGGAAAAACTGTTTTTT
CDR3aa: CAWSGQGEEKLFF

abundance: once
d_gene: NA
j_gene: TRBJ2-5
v_gene: TRBV5-1
CDR3nt: TGCGCCAGCAGCTTGGCCCCGAGACAAGTCCAAGAGACCCAGTACTTC
CDR3aa: CASSLAPRQVQETQYF

abundance: NA
d_gene: NA
j_gene: TRBJ2-7
v_gene: TRBV6-6
CDR3nt: TGTGCCAGCGGACGGAACTCCTACGAGCAGTACTTC
CDR3aa: CASGRNSYEQYF

abundance: NA
d_gene: NA
j_gene: TRBJ1-4
v_gene: TRBV20-1
CDR3nt: TGCAGTGCTAGGCCCGCTGAAAAACTGTTTTTT
CDR3aa: CSARPAEKLFF

abundance: NA
d_gene: NA
j_gene: TRBJ1-2
v_gene: TRBV19
CDR3nt: TGTGCCAGTAGTATAGGTTCCTCGGCAGTCCGGAACTATGGCTACACCTTC
CDR3aa: CASSIGSSAVRNYGYTF

abundance: NA
d_gene: NA
j_gene: TRBJ2-2
v_gene: TRBV29-1
CDR3nt: TGCAGCGTTGATGGTCTAGGGGACGGGGAGCTGTTTTTT
CDR3aa: CSVDGLGDGELFF

abundance: NA
d_gene: NA
j_gene: TRBJ1-1
v_gene: TRBV29-1
CDR3nt: TGCAGCGTGCGCTACCTGGAAGCTTTCTTT
CDR3aa: CSVRYLEAFF

abundance: NA
d_gene: TRBD2
j_gene: TRBJ2-7
v_gene: TRBV27
CDR3nt: TGTGCCAGCAGCGGCAGGACTAGCGATTCCTACGAGCAGTACTTC
CDR3aa: CASSGRTSDSYEQYF

abundance: NA
d_gene: NA
j_gene: TRBJ1-2
v_gene: TRBV20-1
CDR3nt: TGCAGTGCTAACAGGGAATATGGCTACACCTTC
CDR3aa: CSANREYGYTF

abundance: NA
d_gene: NA
j_gene: TRBJ2-2
v_gene: TRBV3-1
CDR3nt: TGTGCCAGCAGCTACCAGGTCCAAGCCGGGGAGCTGTTTTTT
CDR3aa: CASSYQVQAGELFF

abundance: NA
d_gene: TRBD1
j_gene: TRBJ1-2
v_gene: TRBV30
CDR3nt: TGTGCCTGGATTATGTGGACCAAGACAGGGAAGTCTAGTGGCTACACCTTC
CDR3aa: CAWIMWTKTGKSSGYTF

abundance: NA
d_gene: NA
j_gene: TRBJ2-3
v_gene: TRBV7-9
CDR3nt: TGTGCCAGCAGCTCCTTTTTCTCGCAGTATTTT
CDR3aa: CASSSFFSQYF

abundance: NA
d_gene: NA
j_gene: TRBJ2-4
v_gene: TRBV27
CDR3nt: TGTGCCAGCAGATACATTGGACTAGCCAAAAACATTCAGTACTTC
CDR3aa: CASRYIGLAKNIQYF

abundance: NA
d_gene: NA
j_gene: TRBJ2-7
v_gene: TRBV6-2/TRBV6-3
CDR3nt: TGTGCCAGCAGTTCCGGGACCCGGCGGGACGAGCAGTACTTC
CDR3aa: CASSSGTRRDEQYF

abundance: once
d_gene: TRBD1
j_gene: TRBJ2-1
v_gene: TRBV29-1
CDR3nt: TGCAGCGTTCCCGACAGGGTCAGGGATGAGCAGTTCTTC
CDR3aa: CSVPDRVRDEQFF

abundance: NA
d_gene: NA
j_gene: TRBJ2-4
v_gene: TRBV5-1
CDR3nt: TGCGCCAGCCGACAGGTAATGGGTGACAAAAACATTCAGTACTTC
CDR3aa: CASRQVMGDKNIQYF

abundance: NA
d_gene: TRBD1
j_gene: TRBJ2-7
v_gene: TRBV20-1
CDR3nt: TGCAGTGCTAGAGTTTTCATCGGGACAGGGAAATGGGACCCCTACGAGCAGTACTTC
CDR3aa: CSARVFIGTGKWDPYEQYF